A selection of T cell receptor beta chains follows, all from one sample in a study of control samples from healthy donors and cancer patients. Measured with immunoSEQ multiplex PCR; TCRdb has only the in-frame clones, and not every one. There are roughly 150,000 clones in the sample; roughly 88% occur only once, and approximately 1.7% lies in the top ten. Sequencing used blood. These TCRs come from a man younger than 30 in good health. Both conserved end residues are part of each CDR3. The D gene is left open where the match is weak. Size values are once, few and many counts, or a class for expanded clones, and some rows have none.

clone_size	d_call	j_call	cdr3_length	v_call	cdr3_nt	cdr3_aa
NA	NA	TRBJ2-6	16	TRBV7-9	TGTGCCAGCAGCTTAGTCACCCAAGAGGGGGCCAACGTCCTGACTTTC	CASSLVTQEGANVLTF
NA	TRBD1	TRBJ1-6	16	TRBV4-3	TGCGCCAGCAGCCAAGTGGCGGGGGACAGGAATTCACCCCTCCACTTT	CASSQVAGDRNSPLHF
NA	NA	TRBJ1-1	14	TRBV6-5	TGTGCCAGCAGTTACTCGCCAGGGACCACTGAAGCTTTCTTT	CASSYSPGTTEAFF
NA	NA	TRBJ2-2	14	TRBV6-4	TGTGCCAGCAGCCTCGGCGAGGGCACCGGGGAGCTGTTTTTT	CASSLGEGTGELFF
once	TRBD2	TRBJ2-7	14	TRBV5-1	TGCGCCAGCAGCTTGGGTCTAGCGGGGTCGGAGCAGTACTTC	CASSLGLAGSEQYF
NA	NA	TRBJ1-1	14	TRBV7-2	TGTGCCAGCAGCTTATATCTCCTGAACACTGAAGCTTTCTTT	CASSLYLLNTEAFF
NA	TRBD2	TRBJ2-5	16	TRBV5-6	TGTGCCAGCAGCTCCATCGGAGCTAGCGGGGTAGAGACCCAGTACTTC	CASSSIGASGVETQYF
once	NA	TRBJ1-2	12	TRBV12-3/TRBV12-4	TGTGCCAGCAGTGAGGGAGCCGGCGGCTACACCTTC	CASSEGAGGYTF
NA	TRBD1	TRBJ2-7	16	TRBV5-1	TGCGCCAGCAGCTTGGCCAGGGGACAGGGACCCCACGAGCAGTACTTC	CASSLARGQGPHEQYF
once	TRBD1	TRBJ2-7	11	TRBV20-1	TGCAGTGCAACACAGGGGGCTGGGCAGTACTTC	CSATQGAGQYF
NA	NA	TRBJ2-5	14	TRBV29-1	TGCAGCGCTGTCGCACAGGCTCCCGGCGAGACCCAGTACTTC	CSAVAQAPGETQYF
NA	NA	TRBJ2-5	16	TRBV28	TGTGCCAGCAGTGCCCCTGAGAGGGGGGGGGTGGAGACCCAGTACTTC	CASSAPERGGVETQYF
NA	NA	TRBJ1-5	14	TRBV10-3	TGTGCCATCAGGGGAACGGGGGGCAATCAGCCCCAGCATTTT	CAIRGTGGNQPQHF
NA	TRBD1	TRBJ1-2	14	TRBV28	TGTGCCAGCAGTTTCGGGACAGGGCCCCTAGGCTACACCTTC	CASSFGTGPLGYTF
NA	TRBD1	TRBJ1-2	14	TRBV24-1	TGTGCCACCCACCAGGGGGAAAGGGTCTATGGCTACACCTTC	CATHQGERVYGYTF
NA	TRBD1	TRBJ1-3	15	TRBV5-4	TGTGCCAGCAGCTACGACAGGGACTCTGGAAACACCATATATTTT	CASSYDRDSGNTIYF
once	NA	TRBJ1-1	15	TRBV29-1	TGCAGCGTCGGAGACAGGAGGTCGAGGAACACTGAAGCTTTCTTT	CSVGDRRSRNTEAFF
NA	NA	TRBJ2-7	14	TRBV6-1	TGTGCCAGCAGTGAGGAACGGGGCGGTATGGAGCAGTACTTC	CASSEERGGMEQYF
few	NA	TRBJ2-3	13	TRBV3-1/TRBV3-2	TGTGCCAGCAGGGTAGGGAGTTCAGATACGCAGTATTTT	CASRVGSSDTQYF
NA	NA	TRBJ1-5	17	TRBV6-2/TRBV6-3	TGTGCCAGCAGTTACTCGATGGGAATATATAGCAATCAGCCCCAGCATTTT	CASSYSMGIYSNQPQHF
once	NA	TRBJ1-3	12	TRBV29-1	TGCAGCGTTGTTGGTCAGGGGAACACCATATATTTT	CSVVGQGNTIYF
NA	NA	TRBJ2-1	14	TRBV6-5	TGTGCCAGCACCGAAGGGGGTTCCTACAATGAGCAGTTCTTC	CASTEGGSYNEQFF
NA	TRBD1	TRBJ1-2	14	TRBV28	TGTGCCAGCAGTTTCCCAGGGGGGGGGTATGGCTACACCTTC	CASSFPGGGYGYTF
NA	TRBD1	TRBJ2-7	15	TRBV19	TGTGCCAGTTGCCCCGGGACAGGGAACTCCTACGAGCAGTACTTC	CASCPGTGNSYEQYF
once	NA	TRBJ1-6	14	TRBV4-3	TGCGCCAGCAGCCCAGGGACCGATAATTCACCCCTCCACTTT	CASSPGTDNSPLHF
NA	TRBD1	TRBJ1-3	17	TRBV3-1/TRBV3-2	TGTGCCAGCAGCCAAATGACAGGGGCGATCTCTGGAAACACCATATATTTT	CASSQMTGAISGNTIYF
NA	TRBD2	TRBJ2-3	18	TRBV4-2	TGTGCCAGCAGCCTAATGGGACTAGCGGGGGGGCGGGCAGATACGCAGTATTTT	CASSLMGLAGGRADTQYF
NA	TRBD1	TRBJ2-3	18	TRBV4-1	TGCGCCAGCAGCCACGGTTCGGGACAGGGGGTCGGCACAGATACGCAGTATTTT	CASSHGSGQGVGTDTQYF
few	NA	TRBJ1-2	15	TRBV2	TGTGCCAGCAGTGTGAAAGGAATAACTAACTATGGCTACACCTTC	CASSVKGITNYGYTF
NA	NA	TRBJ1-2	15	TRBV7-2	TGTGCCAGCAGGTACTCAGGGGACCCAAACTATGGCTACACCTTC	CASRYSGDPNYGYTF
NA	NA	TRBJ2-7	15	TRBV5-1	TGCGCCAGCAGCCGGGGGCAGACTCGAATCTACGAGCAGTACTTC	CASSRGQTRIYEQYF
NA	TRBD1	TRBJ2-1	11	TRBV29-1	TGCAGCGTTACCCCGACAGGGGACAAGTTCTTC	CSVTPTGDKFF
NA	NA	TRBJ1-1	15	TRBV28	TGTGCCAGCAGGCCATCCGACGGTATGAACACTGAAGCTTTCTTT	CASRPSDGMNTEAFF
NA	NA	TRBJ2-3	16	TRBV7-2	TGTGCCAGCAGCTTAAGGGGGGTTGGGGAACGGGATACGCAGTATTTT	CASSLRGVGERDTQYF
NA	TRBD1	TRBJ1-2	17	TRBV5-1	TGCGCCAGCAGCTTGGTCTCTACAGGGGGCCACAACTATGGCTACACCTTC	CASSLVSTGGHNYGYTF
NA	NA	TRBJ1-2	16	TRBV5-1	TGCGCCAGCAGTAGGATTGGTCAGGGAGTCTTGCATGGCTACACCTTC	CASSRIGQGVLHGYTF
NA	NA	TRBJ2-7	14	TRBV3-1/TRBV3-2	TGTGCCAGCAGCCCGGTGGTCGGCTCCTACGAGCAGTACTTC	CASSPVVGSYEQYF
NA	NA	TRBJ2-7	15	TRBV28	TGTGCCAGCAGTCTATATCCCCCGGGGGCATACGAGCAGTACTTC	CASSLYPPGAYEQYF
NA	NA	TRBJ1-3	16	TRBV6-6	TGTGCCAGCAGTTACTATGGCGGTAGCTCTGGAAACACCATATATTTT	CASSYYGGSSGNTIYF
NA	TRBD2	TRBJ2-1	13	TRBV7-9	TGTGCCAGCAGCTTAGTCGAGGGACTACGGCAGTTCTTC	CASSLVEGLRQFF
once	TRBD1	TRBJ1-3	14	TRBV27	TGTGCCAGCAGGAGACAGGGGCATGGAAACACCATATATTTT	CASRRQGHGNTIYF
NA	NA	TRBJ2-1	14	TRBV6-5	TGTGCCAGCAGTCCCCCCGACAGACACAATGAGCAGTTCTTC	CASSPPDRHNEQFF
NA	TRBD2	TRBJ2-3	14	TRBV6-5	TGTGCCAGCAGCGTTAGCGGGGAGGCAGATACGCAGTATTTT	CASSVSGEADTQYF
NA	NA	TRBJ1-6	13	TRBV12-3/TRBV12-4	TGTGCCAGCAGTTTAAAGGGGGATTCACCCCTCCACTTT	CASSLKGDSPLHF
NA	TRBD1	TRBJ2-2	15	TRBV5-6	TGTGCCAGCAGGTTTGGGGGACAGGGGACCGGGGAGCTGTTTTTT	CASRFGGQGTGELFF
NA	NA	TRBJ2-7	13	TRBV27	TGTGCCAGCAGTTTAATGAAGGGGTACGAGCAGTACTTC	CASSLMKGYEQYF
NA	TRBD2	TRBJ2-3	15	TRBV7-2	TGTGCCAGCAGCTTAAGGGCGGGGGGGGCCTCGGCGCAGTATTTT	CASSLRAGGASAQYF